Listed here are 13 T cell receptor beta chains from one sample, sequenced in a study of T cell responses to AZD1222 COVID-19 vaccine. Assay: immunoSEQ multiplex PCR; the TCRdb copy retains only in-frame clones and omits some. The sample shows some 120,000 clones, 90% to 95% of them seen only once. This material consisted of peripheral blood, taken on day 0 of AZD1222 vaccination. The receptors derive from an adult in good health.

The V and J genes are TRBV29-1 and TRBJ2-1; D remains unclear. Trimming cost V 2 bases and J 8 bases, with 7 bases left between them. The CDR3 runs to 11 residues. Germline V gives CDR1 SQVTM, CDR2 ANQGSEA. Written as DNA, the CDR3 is TGCAGCGTTGAACTACGAGATGAGCAGTTCTTC. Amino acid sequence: CSVELRDEQFF.

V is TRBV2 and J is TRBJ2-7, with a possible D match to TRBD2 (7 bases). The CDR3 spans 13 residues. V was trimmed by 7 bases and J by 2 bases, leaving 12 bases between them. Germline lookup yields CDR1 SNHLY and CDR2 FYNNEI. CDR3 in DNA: TGTGCCAGCATGGGGGGGCTTACCTACGAGCAGTACTTC. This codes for CASMGGLTYEQYF.

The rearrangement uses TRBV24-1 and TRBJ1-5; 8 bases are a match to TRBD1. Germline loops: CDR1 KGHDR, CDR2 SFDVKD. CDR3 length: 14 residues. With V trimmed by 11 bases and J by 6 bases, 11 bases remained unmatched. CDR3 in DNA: TGTGCCAACAAGACCGGGACAGGATTTCAGCCCCAGCATTTT. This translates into CANKTGTGFQPQHF.

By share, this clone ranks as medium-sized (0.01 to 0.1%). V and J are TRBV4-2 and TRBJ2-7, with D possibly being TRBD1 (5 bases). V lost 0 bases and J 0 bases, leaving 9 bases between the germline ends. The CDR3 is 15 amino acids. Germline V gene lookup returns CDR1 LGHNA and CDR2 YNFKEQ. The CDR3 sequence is CASSQDQDNSYEQYF. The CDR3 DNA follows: TGTGCCAGCAGCCAAGACCAGGACAACTCCTACGAGCAGTACTTC.

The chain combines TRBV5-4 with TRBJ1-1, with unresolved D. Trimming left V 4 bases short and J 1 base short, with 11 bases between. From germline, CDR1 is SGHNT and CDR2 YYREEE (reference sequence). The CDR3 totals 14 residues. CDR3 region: CASSPGRWNTEAFF. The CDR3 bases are TGTGCCAGCAGCCCCGGACGGTGGAACACTGAAGCTTTCTTT.

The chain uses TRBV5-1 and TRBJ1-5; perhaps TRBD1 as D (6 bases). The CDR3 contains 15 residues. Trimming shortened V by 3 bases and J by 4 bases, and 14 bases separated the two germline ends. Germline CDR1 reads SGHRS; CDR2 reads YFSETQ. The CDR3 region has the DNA TGCGCCAGCAGCTCATCCGGGACACCAAATCAGCCCCAGCATTTT. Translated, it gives CASSSSGTPNQPQHF.

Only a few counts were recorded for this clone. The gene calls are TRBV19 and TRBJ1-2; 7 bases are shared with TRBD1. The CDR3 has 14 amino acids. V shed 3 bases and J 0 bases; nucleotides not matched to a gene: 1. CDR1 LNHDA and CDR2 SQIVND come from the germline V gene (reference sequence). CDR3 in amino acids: CASSIQGANYGYTF. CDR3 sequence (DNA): TGTGCCAGTAGTATCCAGGGGGCTAACTATGGCTACACCTTC.

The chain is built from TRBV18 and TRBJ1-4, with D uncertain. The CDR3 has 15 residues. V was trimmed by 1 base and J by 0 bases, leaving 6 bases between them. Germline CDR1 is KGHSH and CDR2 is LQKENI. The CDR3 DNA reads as TGTGCCAGCTCACCACAACGATCAACTAATGAAAAACTGTTTTTT. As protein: CASSPQRSTNEKLFF.

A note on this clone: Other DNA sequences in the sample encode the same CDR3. Here the CDR3 reads CASSPGLAGGTYEQYF. The CDR3 nucleotides read TGTGCCAGCAGCCCAGGACTAGCGGGAGGAACCTACGAGCAGTACTTC. This sequence joins TRBV5-4 and TRBJ2-7; 14 positions match TRBD2. The germline gives CDR1 SGHNT, CDR2 YYREEE (reference sequence). This CDR3 region has 16 residues. J lost 2 bases, V lost 4 bases, and 5 bases had no gene match.

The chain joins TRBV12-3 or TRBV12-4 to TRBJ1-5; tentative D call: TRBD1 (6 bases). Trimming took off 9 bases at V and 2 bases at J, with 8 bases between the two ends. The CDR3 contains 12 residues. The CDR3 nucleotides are TGTGCCAGTAACAGGGGCAATCAGCCCCAGCATTTT. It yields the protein CASNRGNQPQHF.

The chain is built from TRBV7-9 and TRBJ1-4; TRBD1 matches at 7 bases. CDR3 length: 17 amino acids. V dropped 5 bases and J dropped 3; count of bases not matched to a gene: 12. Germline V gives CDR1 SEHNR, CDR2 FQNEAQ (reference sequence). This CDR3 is CASSTGQMVLANEKLFF. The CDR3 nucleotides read TGTGCCAGCAGCACGGGACAGATGGTGTTGGCTAATGAAAAACTGTTTTTT.

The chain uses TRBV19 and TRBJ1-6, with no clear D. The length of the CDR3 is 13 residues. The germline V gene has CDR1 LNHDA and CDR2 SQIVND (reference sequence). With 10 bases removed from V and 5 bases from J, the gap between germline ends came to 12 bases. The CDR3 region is CATAGANNSPLHF. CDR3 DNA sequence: TGTGCCACCGCTGGAGCCAATAATTCACCCCTCCACTTT.

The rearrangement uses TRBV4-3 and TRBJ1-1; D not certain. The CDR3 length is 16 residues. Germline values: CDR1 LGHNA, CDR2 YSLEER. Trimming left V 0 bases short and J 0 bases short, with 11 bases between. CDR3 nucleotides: TGCGCCAGCAGCCAAGAATTGGATGTTCTGAACACTGAAGCTTTCTTT. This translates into CASSQELDVLNTEAFF.